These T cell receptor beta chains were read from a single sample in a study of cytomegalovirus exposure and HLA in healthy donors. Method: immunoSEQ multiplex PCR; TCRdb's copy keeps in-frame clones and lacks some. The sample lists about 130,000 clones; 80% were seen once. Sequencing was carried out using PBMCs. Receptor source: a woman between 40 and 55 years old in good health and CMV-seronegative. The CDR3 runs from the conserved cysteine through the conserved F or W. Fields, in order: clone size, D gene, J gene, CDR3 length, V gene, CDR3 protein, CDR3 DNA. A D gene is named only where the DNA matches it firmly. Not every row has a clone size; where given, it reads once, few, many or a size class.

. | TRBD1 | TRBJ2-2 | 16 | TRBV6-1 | CASSERGQTNTGELFF | TGTGCCAGCAGTGAGAGGGGACAGACGAACACCGGGGAGCTGTTTTTT
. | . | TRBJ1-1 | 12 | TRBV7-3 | CASSLGGGEAFF | TGTGCCAGCAGCTTAGGGGGCGGTGAAGCTTTCTTT
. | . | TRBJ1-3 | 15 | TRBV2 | CASIWGQGPGNTIYF | TGTGCCAGCATTTGGGGGCAGGGCCCTGGAAACACCATATATTTT
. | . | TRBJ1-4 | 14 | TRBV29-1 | CSVAKRGANEKLFF | TGCAGCGTTGCGAAACGGGGAGCTAATGAAAAACTGTTTTTT
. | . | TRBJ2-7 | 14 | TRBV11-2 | CASSSRNEGYEQYF | TGTGCCAGCAGCTCTAGGAACGAGGGCTACGAGCAGTACTTC
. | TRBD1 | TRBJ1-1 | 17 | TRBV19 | CASRPGQGDIFSAEAFF | TGTGCCAGTAGACCGGGACAGGGCGATATTTTTTCCGCTGAAGCTTTCTTT
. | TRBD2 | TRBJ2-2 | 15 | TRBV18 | CASSPFGGITGELFF | TGTGCCAGCTCACCTTTCGGGGGGATCACCGGGGAGCTGTTTTTT
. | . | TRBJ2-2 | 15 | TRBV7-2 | CASSPGTSITGELFF | TGTGCCAGCAGCCCGGGGACTTCAATCACCGGGGAGCTGTTTTTT
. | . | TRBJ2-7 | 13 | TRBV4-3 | CASSQEGGAEQYF | TGCGCCAGCAGCCAAGAAGGAGGAGCCGAGCAGTACTTC
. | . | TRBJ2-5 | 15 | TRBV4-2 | CASSPSAGEQETQYF | TGTGCCAGCAGCCCCAGCGCAGGGGAACAAGAGACCCAGTACTTC
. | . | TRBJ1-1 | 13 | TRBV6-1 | CASSVWLNTEAFF | TGTGCCAGCAGTGTTTGGCTGAACACTGAAGCTTTCTTT
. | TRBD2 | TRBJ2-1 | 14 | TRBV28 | CASSRLAGYNEQFF | TGTGCCAGCAGCCGACTAGCGGGTTACAATGAGCAGTTCTTC
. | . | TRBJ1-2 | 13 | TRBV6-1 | CASRRQETYGYTF | TGTGCCAGCAGACGACAAGAAACCTATGGCTACACCTTC
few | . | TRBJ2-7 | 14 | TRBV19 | CASRPSDSSYEQYF | TGTGCCAGTAGACCCTCCGACAGCTCCTACGAGCAGTACTTC
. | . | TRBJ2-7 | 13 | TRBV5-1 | CASSPGESYEQYF | TGCGCCAGCAGCCCCGGTGAATCCTACGAGCAGTACTTC
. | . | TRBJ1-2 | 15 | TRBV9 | CASSVGGGPEYGYTF | TGTGCCAGCAGCGTAGGGGGGGGACCTGAGTATGGCTACACCTTC
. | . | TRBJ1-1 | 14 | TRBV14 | CASSQEPKGAEAFF | TGTGCCAGCAGCCAAGAACCAAAAGGGGCTGAAGCTTTCTTT
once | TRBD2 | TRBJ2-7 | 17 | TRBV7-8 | CASSLRILAGVSTEQYF | TGTGCCAGCAGCTTAAGAATACTAGCGGGAGTAAGCACCGAGCAGTACTTC
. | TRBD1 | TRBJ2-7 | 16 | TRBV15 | CATSPRRGTGGNEQYF | TGTGCCACCAGCCCACGGAGGGGGACAGGTGGGAACGAGCAGTACTTC
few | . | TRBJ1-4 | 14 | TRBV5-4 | CASSWEGLGEKLFF | TGTGCCAGCAGCTGGGAGGGGTTGGGTGAAAAACTGTTTTTT
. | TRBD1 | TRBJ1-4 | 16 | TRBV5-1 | CASSPGQGAFNEKLFF | TGCGCCAGCAGCCCAGGACAGGGGGCATTTAATGAAAAACTGTTTTTT
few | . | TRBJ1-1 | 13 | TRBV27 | CASSSPGYTEAFF | TGTGCCAGCAGTTCGCCGGGTTACACTGAAGCTTTCTTT
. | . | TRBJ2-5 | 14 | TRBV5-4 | CASSQVGGVETQYF | TGCGCCAGCAGCCAAGTAGGAGGAGTAGAGACCCAGTACTTC
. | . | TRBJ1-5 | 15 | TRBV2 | CASSVRREISQPQHF | TGTGCCAGCAGTGTAAGACGGGAGATCAGTCAGCCCCAGCATTTT
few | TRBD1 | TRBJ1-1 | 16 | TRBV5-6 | CASSSMTGGASTEAFF | TGTGCCAGCAGCTCGATGACAGGGGGCGCGAGCACTGAAGCTTTCTTT
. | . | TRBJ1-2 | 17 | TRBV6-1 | CASSQEVGRQSNYGYTF | TGTGCCAGCAGTCAAGAGGTGGGGCGGCAATCTAACTATGGCTACACCTTC
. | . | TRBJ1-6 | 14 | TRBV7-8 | CASSPQRGNSPLHF | TGTGCCAGCAGCCCTCAGCGGGGCAATTCACCCCTCCACTTT
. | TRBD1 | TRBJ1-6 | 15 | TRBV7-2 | CASSSRTGGNSPLHF | TGTGCCAGCAGCTCCCGGACAGGGGGCAATTCACCCCTCCACTTT
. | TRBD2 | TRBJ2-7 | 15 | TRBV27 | CASSLRLALTYEQYF | TGTGCCAGCAGTTTACGACTAGCTCTTACCTACGAGCAGTACTTC
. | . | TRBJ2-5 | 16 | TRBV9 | CASSVAGSSRVETQYF | TGTGCCAGCAGCGTAGCAGGGTCCTCCCGTGTTGAGACCCAGTACTTC
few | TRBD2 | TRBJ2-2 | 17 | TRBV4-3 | CASSQELAGGPYGELFF | TGCGCCAGCAGCCAGGAACTAGCGGGAGGGCCGTACGGGGAGCTGTTTTTT
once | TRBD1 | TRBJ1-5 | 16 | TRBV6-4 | CASSDSDRESNQPQHF | TGTGCCAGCAGTGACTCGGACAGGGAGAGCAATCAGCCCCAGCATTTT
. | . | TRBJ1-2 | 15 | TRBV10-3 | CAISIPRGGGYGYTF | TGTGCCATCAGTATCCCACGGGGTGGAGGATATGGCTACACCTTC
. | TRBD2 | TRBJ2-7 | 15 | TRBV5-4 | CASSLSPSGNYEQYF | TGTGCCAGCAGCTTGAGCCCTAGCGGGAACTACGAGCAGTACTTC
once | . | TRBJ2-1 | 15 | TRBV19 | CASTRLIFGVNEQFF | TGTGCCAGTACCCGCCTTATTTTCGGGGTCAATGAGCAGTTCTTC
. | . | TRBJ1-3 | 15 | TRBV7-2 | CASSLDGRPENTIYF | TGTGCCAGCAGCTTAGACGGTCGCCCCGAAAACACCATATATTTT
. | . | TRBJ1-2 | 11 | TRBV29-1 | CSVAGMLGYTF | TGCAGCGTTGCAGGGATGCTTGGCTACACCTTC
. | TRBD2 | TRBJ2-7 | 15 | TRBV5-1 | CASSSGLAGGYEQYF | TGCGCCAGCAGCTCAGGACTAGCGGGGGGTTACGAGCAGTACTTC
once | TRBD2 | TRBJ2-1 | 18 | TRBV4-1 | CASSRTTSGRGAYNEQFF | TGCGCCAGCAGCCGGACGACTAGCGGGAGGGGGGCCTACAATGAGCAGTTCTTC
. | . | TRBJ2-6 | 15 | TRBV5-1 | CASSLGGDGANVLTF | TGCGCCAGCAGCTTGGGGGGGGATGGGGCCAACGTCCTGACTTTC
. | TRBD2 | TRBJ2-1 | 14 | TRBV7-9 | CASLPLADYNEQFF | TGTGCCAGCCTCCCCCTAGCGGACTACAATGAGCAGTTCTTC
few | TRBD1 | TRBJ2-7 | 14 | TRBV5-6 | CASSYTGVSYEQYF | TGTGCCAGCAGCTACACAGGGGTCTCCTACGAGCAGTACTTC
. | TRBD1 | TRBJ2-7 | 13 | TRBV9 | CASSVAQGDEQYF | TGTGCCAGCAGCGTAGCCCAGGGGGACGAGCAGTACTTC
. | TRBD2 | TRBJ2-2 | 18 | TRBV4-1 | CASSQDKFGGGPPGELFF | TGCGCCAGCAGCCAAGATAAGTTCGGCGGGGGGCCCCCCGGGGAGCTGTTTTTT
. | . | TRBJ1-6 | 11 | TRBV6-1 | CASRKSAPLHF | TGTGCCAGCAGGAAAAGCGCACCCCTCCACTTT
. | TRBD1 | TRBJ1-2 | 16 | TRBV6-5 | CASSYGTGAGNYGYTF | TGTGCCAGCAGTTACGGGACAGGGGCAGGGAACTATGGCTACACCTTC
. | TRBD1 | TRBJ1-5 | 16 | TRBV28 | CASSTHRTGRNQPQHF | TGTGCCAGCAGTACGCATCGGACAGGAAGGAATCAGCCCCAGCATTTT
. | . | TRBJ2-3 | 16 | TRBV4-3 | CASSQLGGASTDTQYF | TGCGCCAGCAGCCAGCTAGGGGGGGCTAGCACAGATACGCAGTATTTT
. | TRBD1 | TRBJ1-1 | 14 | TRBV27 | CASSWGQANTEAFF | TGTGCCAGCAGTTGGGGACAGGCGAACACTGAAGCTTTCTTT
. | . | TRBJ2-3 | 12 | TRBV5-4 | CASSWGRDTQYF | TGTGCCAGCAGCTGGGGCCGAGATACGCAGTATTTT